The following is a TCR beta chain sequence with its context. The authors produced TCR alpha and TCR beta cDNA libraries with sample barcodes and UMIs by 5'RACE using constant-segment primers. TCRdb re-called the 5' RACE reads through MiXCR, storing one row per CDR3 protein. The sample records more than 45,000 distinct CDR3 sequences, approximately 9.1% being singletons. The germline V and J ends were trimmed by 7 bases and 1 base, with 10 bases remaining between them. Germline V gene data show CDR1 as SNHLY and CDR2 as FYNNEI. The CDR3 covers 13 residues. These data come from a study of T-cell memory formation after mild COVID-19.

The specimen was PBMCs or a T cell subset sorted from them (not recorded which). This sequence was found in an adult woman who had mild COVID-19 (a few samples of this study predate the infection). Cell type and time point are not known. The J gene is TRBJ1-1, the V gene TRBV2; D not resolved. The CDR3: CASTVGRNTEAFF. Here the CDR3 DNA reads TGTGCCAGCACCGTTGGGAGGAACACTGAAGCTTTCTTT.